This T cell receptor beta chain was identified in a study of cytomegalovirus exposure and HLA in healthy donors. Separate from the roughly 720-subject first cohort, the roughly 120-subject validation cohort was the one that the donors belonged to. Sequenced by immunoSEQ multiplex PCR; TCRdb stores in-frame clones only, minus some. The sample records roughly 240,000 clones, about 86% being singletons. The sample consisted of PBMCs. This TCR came from a man between 18 and 35 years old in good health and CMV-seronegative.

CDR3 region: CASSNPGQGYNEQFF. The CDR3 DNA reads as TGTGCCAGTAGTAACCCGGGACAGGGCTACAATGAGCAGTTCTTC. The chain recombines TRBV19 with TRBJ2-1; 9 nucleotides line up with TRBD1. The CDR3 has 15 amino acids. The germline gives CDR1 LNHDA, CDR2 SQIVND (reference sequence). The ends lost 4 bases at V and 3 bases at J; junction bases unmatched: 4.